The source of this TCR beta chain is a study of PD-1 blockade in classical Hodgkin lymphoma (TCRdb year 2020). With respect to the entire study: Nivolumab dosing was 3 mg/kg intravenously every 2 weeks, continuing until either disease progression or unacceptable toxicity. To define a peripheral blood immune signature of response to PD-1 blockade in classical Hodgkin lymphoma, the study combined TCR beta sequencing with CyTOF.

The CDR3 runs 15 residues from the cysteine to the phenylalanine. Only CDR3 DNA remains: 45 bases, in frame from the first base. V drops 2 bases and J drops 0 bases, leaving 10 bases in between. CDR1 and CDR2 are read off the germline V gene as SGDLS and YYNGEE. The full study reports these points: Lower diversity was seen in patients whose nivolumab began less than 1 year after ASCT, and these patients were left out of later analyses so that immune reconstitution would not confound the results. A significant rise by C4D1 was seen in CD4+ but not CD8+ TCR diversity (p=0.0027 vs p=0.16), with the rise being most apparent in complete responders (p=0.02). Baseline TCR diversity was reported as lower in newly diagnosed patients than in healthy donors, and lower still in relapsed/refractory patients. Among trial patients, those achieving complete response had baseline diversity similar to that of newly diagnosed patients, while diversity was significantly lower in partial responders and progressors. The study covered only a single clinical trial cohort, and the causes of the repertoire differences, possibly disease activity or prior therapy, were still not defined.

The Qiagen DNeasy kit was used to extract genomic DNA from unsorted PBMCs and from the negatively selected CD4+ and CD8+ fractions. Amplification of TCR beta CDR3 regions was done by immunoSEQ multiplex PCR with primers that anneal to V and J segments. Amplification bias was minimized using a synthetic immune receptor repertoire, and residual bias was removed computationally after sequencing. The source study handled its data this way. Custom Python scripts were used to quantify repertoire diversity as the Shannon entropy index. The unsorted, CD4+ and CD8+ repertoires were each analyzed separately, with the exception of combined analyses, where CD4+ and CD8+ sequences were merged in silico. A clone was considered expanded if an increase in frequency of at least 2-fold after treatment relative to C1D1 was found, and a pseudocount of 0.5 was applied to clones undetected at baseline. Singleton clones were defined as clones with 0 or 1 copy at C1D1, and non-singleton clones were defined as clones with 2 or more copies. Clones expanded in unsorted samples were annotated as CD4+, CD8+ or unknown by matching protein sequences in sorted samples from the same patient. Wilcoxon tests on paired samples were used to test changes in diversity from C1D1 to C4D1. This immuneACCESS table, as held by TCRdb, lists in-frame sequences with V and J called but not all clones. Of the missing ones, under half trace to an unresolved V gene in checked studies; the others have no known cause. For V, J and clone size, that table is used; D and trimming come from the DNA. This sample gives 15,000 or so clones in total; roughly two thirds of them show up just once. The ten largest clones represent approximately 11% of the sample.

The time point label corresponds to: cycle 1 day 1 (C1D1), immediately before nivolumab initiation. All trial patients had relapsed after autologous stem cell transplantation, with cohorts A, B and C differing in prior brentuximab vedotin exposure. The trial cohort included 45 to 65 patients with relapsed/refractory classical Hodgkin lymphoma, and each patient had a best overall response of complete response, partial response or progressive disease. Trial patients were treated with single-agent nivolumab in the multi-cohort phase II CheckMate 205 trial. An independent review committee assessed best overall response by applying the 2007 International Working Group response criteria. PBMCs from the trial were collected at three points: immediately before nivolumab initiation (C1D1), and during therapy at cycle 2 day 1 and cycle 4 day 1. Peripheral blood was collected in 8 mL Vacutainer Cell Preparation Tubes, from which PBMCs were isolated by centrifugation and then cryopreserved.

Comment on this clone: No cognate antigen has been identified for it. The sample holds no much larger clone one base away, and base qualities are not on file. Other nucleotide sequences in the sample specify the same CDR3.

In this chain, TRBV9 is recombined with TRBJ2-3; there is no confident call for the D gene. This sequence was found in a human donor with classical Hodgkin lymphoma. The sample here was peripheral blood mononuclear cells (PBMCs), taken at baseline. The CDR3: CASSVSGTSTDTQYF. The nucleotides are TGTGCCAGCAGCGTCTCCGGAACTAGCACAGATACGCAGTATTTT.